This TCR beta chain comes out of a study of post-analysis software for immune sequencing data. For the study at large: Secondary progressive, relapsing-remitting and progressive-relapsing multiple sclerosis were among the included disease courses.

Regarding this clonotype: What it recognizes is unknown.

Incorporated into the TCR beta cDNA libraries were unique molecular identifiers, which served to reduce PCR and sequencing biases. TCRdb passed the PCR reads through MiXCR, listing each CDR3 protein once. The table has more than 450,000 distinct CDR3 sequences, around 36% seen once. Per germline, CDR1 MNHNS and CDR2 SASEGT. V shed 3 bases and J 3 bases; nucleotides not matched to a gene: 8. This CDR3 is built from 16 residues. Points from the study as a whole: In patients, TRBV5-6, TRBV5-1 and TRBV20-1 belonged to 4 or 5 TRBV segments found more frequently than in controls. Relative to controls, patients with multiple sclerosis showed significantly lower normalized Chao1 diversity. Co-batched samples clustered tightly together by F measure.

J is TRBJ2-3 and V is TRBV6-1, with TRBD1 matching over 8 bases. Input material: blood. This TCR was recovered from a girl younger than 18 with multiple sclerosis. The DNA for the CDR3 is TGTGCCAGCAGTGACCGGACAGGGTATGGGACAGATACGCAGTATTTT. It is translated as CASSDRTGYGTDTQYF.